This passage covers 14 T cell receptor beta chains from one sample sequenced in a study of PD-L1 blockade in urothelial cancer. Method: immunoSEQ multiplex PCR; TCRdb's copy keeps in-frame clones and lacks some. Here the sample spans around 70,000 clones, around 83% being singletons. Time point reported: pretreatment peripheral blood. Sequenced material: PBMCs, taken around atezolizumab (anti-PD-L1) treatment. These TCRs come from a woman in her sixties or seventies with urothelial cancer.

The rearrangement links TRBV6-5 to TRBJ2-5; 9 bases match TRBD2. CDR1 and CDR2 from the germline V gene are MNHEY and SVGAGI. Trimming removed 6 bases from V and 4 bases from J; junction bases left unmatched: 6. The CDR3 spans 14 residues. The CDR3 protein is CASRERGEGETQYF. The CDR3 nucleotides are TGTGCCAGCAGGGAGCGGGGGGAGGGAGAGACCCAGTACTTC.

This chain joins TRBV13 and TRBJ2-3; 8 bases are a match to TRBD2. Germline loops: CDR1 PRHDT, CDR2 FYEKMQ (reference sequence). This CDR3 has 14 amino acids. J gave up 4 bases and V 8 bases, and 8 bases lay outside the gene matches. The CDR3 protein is CASREVAGSDTQYF. The CDR3 region has the DNA TGTGCCAGCCGGGAGGTAGCGGGGTCAGATACGCAGTATTTT. The whole variable domain, filled in from reference TRBV13 and TRBJ2-3, reads AAGVIQSPRHLIKEKRETATLKCYPIPRHDTVYWYQQGPGQDPQFLISFYEKMQSDKGSIPDRFSAQQFSDYHSELNMSSLELGDSALYFCASREVAGSDTQYFGPGTRLTVL.

The chain joins TRBV6-6 to TRBJ1-1; D is unresolved. The CDR3 covers 13 residues. Germline-derived CDR1 and CDR2 are MNHNY and SVGAGI (reference sequence). V lost 1 base, J lost 1 base, and 4 bases lay in between. The CDR3 DNA follows: TGTGCCAGCAGTTACTTCGGGAACACTGAAGCTTTCTTT. Translating it yields CASSYFGNTEAFF.

The chain uses TRBV18 and TRBJ1-6; no reliable D call. CDR1 is KGHSH, CDR2 LQKENI, per germline. The CDR3 has 16 residues. Trimming stripped 3 bases from V and 0 bases from J, with 9 bases between. The CDR3 region is CASSPAASSYNSPLHF. The CDR3 nucleotides read TGTGCCAGCTCACCGGCAGCGAGCTCCTATAATTCACCCCTCCACTTT.

J is TRBJ1-2 and V is TRBV20-1, with D perhaps TRBD1 (5 bases). The CDR3 spans 8 residues. In germline, CDR1 is DFQATT, CDR2 SNEGSKA (reference sequence). In nucleotides, the CDR3 is TGCAGGGGGCGTGGCTACACCTTC. Protein sequence: CRGRGYTF.

The gene calls are TRBV10-3 and TRBJ2-3; possibly TRBD1 for D (6 bases). Looked up from germline, CDR1 is ENHRY and CDR2 is SYGVKD. V was trimmed by 10 bases and J by 2 bases, leaving 16 bases between them. This CDR3 is built from 14 residues. CDR3 sequence: CATKREGDTDTQYF. The CDR3 DNA reads TGTGCCACCAAACGTGAGGGGGACACAGATACGCAGTATTTT.

The chain couples TRBV25-1 to TRBJ2-2; D is uncertain. The CDR3 covers 15 residues. CDR1 is MGHDK, CDR2 SYGVNS, per germline. Trimming took 2 bases from V and 5 from J, leaving 12 bases between them. The CDR3 reads CASSESLDSTGELFF. DNA for the CDR3: TGTGCCAGCAGTGAAAGTCTAGATTCAACCGGGGAGCTGTTTTTT.

This clone was seen just once. The genes are TRBV5-6 and TRBJ2-7; the D gene is possibly TRBD1 (5 bases). V lost 1 base and J lost 3, with 14 bases in between. CDR1 is SGHDT, CDR2 YYEEEE, per germline. This CDR3 spans 15 amino acids. DNA for the CDR3: TGTGCCAGCAGCTTGAGCCTCGGAGACAGCTACGAGCAGTACTTC. Translated, it gives CASSLSLGDSYEQYF. The entire variable domain, with the rest obtained from reference TRBV5-6 and TRBJ2-7, is as follows: DAGVTQSPTHLIKTRGQQVTLRCSPKSGHDTVSWYQQALGQGPQFIFQYYEEEERQRGNFPDRFSGHQFPNYSSELNVNALLLGDSALYLCASSLSLGDSYEQYFGPGTRLTVT.

The rearrangement uses TRBV5-1 and TRBJ1-1; D ambiguous. Trimming removed 0 bases from V and 1 base from J, with 13 bases in between. There are 16 residues in the CDR3. The germline V gene encodes CDR1 SGHRS and CDR2 YFSETQ. The CDR3 sequence is CASSLGGNRGNTEAFF. The CDR3 DNA follows: TGCGCCAGCAGCTTGGGAGGGAACCGGGGGAACACTGAAGCTTTCTTT.

The chain carries TRBV5-1 and TRBJ1-5, with TRBD1 identical over 8 bases. Unmatched junction bases numbered 22, after V lost 4 bases and J lost 7 bases. Germline-derived CDR1 and CDR2 are SGHRS and YFSETQ. The CDR3 runs 19 residues. CDR3 region: CASSPGEAGSGGTGQPQHF. The CDR3 bases are TGCGCCAGCAGCCCGGGAGAGGCTGGATCAGGGGGCACAGGCCAGCCCCAGCATTTT.

The chain uses TRBV5-4 and TRBJ1-2, with 7 bases that match TRBD1. This CDR3 contains 15 residues. Losses at the gene ends were 0 bases for V and 1 base for J; bases not matched to a gene: 3. Germline V gives CDR1 SGHNT, CDR2 YYREEE (reference sequence). CDR3 sequence: CASSLGRDSNYGYTF. CDR3 sequence (DNA): TGTGCCAGCAGCTTGGGTCGGGACAGTAACTATGGCTACACCTTC.

The chain combines TRBV6-6 with TRBJ2-7; D is unclear. This CDR3 has 12 residues. Trimming removed 5 bases at V and 3 bases at J, with 8 bases between. From germline, CDR1 is MNHNY and CDR2 SVGAGI (reference sequence). The DNA for the CDR3 is TGTGCCAGCAGTCTCGACATCTACGAGCAGTACTTC. Its translation: CASSLDIYEQYF.

V usage is TRBV28 and J usage is TRBJ1-1; no firm D call. The germline V and J ends were trimmed by 6 bases and 7 bases, with 9 bases remaining between them. This CDR3 is 11 amino acids long. Germline CDR1 and CDR2: MDHEN and SYDVKM. The chain's CDR3 is CASSRTDEAFF. The CDR3 DNA is TGTGCCAGCAGCAGGACTGATGAAGCTTTCTTT.

The gene calls are TRBV11-2 and TRBJ2-7, with D maybe TRBD1 (5 bases). This CDR3 spans 15 amino acids. The V gene lost 4 bases and the J gene lost 2 bases, with 15 bases spanning the gap. Germline CDR1 and CDR2: SGHAT and FQNNGV. The CDR3 sequence: CASSSLTDAPYEQYF. CDR3 sequence (DNA): TGTGCCAGCAGCTCTCTGACAGATGCCCCCTACGAGCAGTACTTC.